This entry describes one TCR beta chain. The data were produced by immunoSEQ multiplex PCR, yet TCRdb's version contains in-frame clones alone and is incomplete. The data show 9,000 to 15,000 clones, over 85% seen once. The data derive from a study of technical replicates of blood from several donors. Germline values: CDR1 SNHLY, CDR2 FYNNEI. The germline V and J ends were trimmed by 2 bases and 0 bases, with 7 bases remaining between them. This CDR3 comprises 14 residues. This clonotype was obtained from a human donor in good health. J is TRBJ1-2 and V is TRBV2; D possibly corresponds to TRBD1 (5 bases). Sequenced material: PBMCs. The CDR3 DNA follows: TGTGCCAGCAGTGAAACCAGGGCTAACTATGGCTACACCTTC. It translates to CASSETRANYGYTF.